One sample yielded the 23 T cell receptor beta chains listed below, sequenced in a study of T cells of healthy individuals. TCRdb reanalysed the 5' RACE reads using MiXCR and keeps one entry per CDR3 protein. Of 60,000 to 70,000 distinct CDR3 sequences listed, around 16% were seen once; the top ten hold 4% to 5%. The receptor set was obtained from a human donor in good health.

This clonotype has a handful of counts. The chain combines TRBV5-1 with TRBJ2-5, with D possibly TRBD2 on 5 matching bases. The CDR3 is made up of 14 amino acids. V was pared by 1 base and J by 4 bases, with 11 bases between. Germline lookup yields CDR1 SGHRS and CDR2 YFSETQ. The CDR3 nucleotides are TGCGCCAGCAGCTTGTACGGGGTCACAGAGACCCAGTACTTC. Translated, it gives CASSLYGVTETQYF.

This clonotype came up many times. J is TRBJ2-5 and V is TRBV6-5, with D possibly being TRBD1 (6 bases). The CDR3 covers 14 residues. V was trimmed by 9 bases and J by 3 bases, leaving 17 bases between them. Germline values: CDR1 MNHEY, CDR2 SVGAGI. CDR3 coding DNA: TGTGCCAGGGTAGACAGGAAATTGAAAGAGACCCAGTACTTC. Its translation is CARVDRKLKETQYF.

The chain joins TRBV4-1 to TRBJ2-2, with a weak D call TRBD1 (6 bases). CDR3 length equals 15 residues. Trimming shortened V by 4 bases and J by 8 bases, and 17 bases separated the two germline ends. The germline V gene has CDR1 MGHRA and CDR2 YSYEKL. The CDR3 coding sequence is TGCGCCAGCAGCCGCTATTCTCGGGACAAAGGGGAGCTGTTTTTT. It encodes CASSRYSRDKGELFF.

This clonotype showed up many times. V is TRBV7-3 and J is TRBJ1-6; 8 bases line up with TRBD1. V lost 6 bases, J lost 6 bases, and 4 bases stayed unmatched. CDR3 size: 14 residues. CDR1 and CDR2 from the germline V gene are SGHTA and FQGTGA. The chain's CDR3 is CASRIDRGNSPLHF. The CDR3 region has the DNA TGTGCCAGCAGGATTGACAGGGGTAATTCACCCCTCCACTTT.

About this clonotype: A much larger clonotype is one base distant, so this may be a read error. The chain carries TRBV5-1 and TRBJ2-1; TRBD2 agrees at 14 bases. Losses at the gene ends were 4 bases for V and 5 bases for J; bases not matched to a gene: 11. Germline values: CDR1 SGHRS, CDR2 YFSETQ. The CDR3 is 18 residues long. The CDR3 protein is CASSKGTSGSGVHNEQFF. The DNA of the CDR3 is TGCGCCAGCAGCAAAGGGACTAGCGGGAGTGGGGTTCACAATGAGCAGTTCTTC. Supplemented by reference TRBV5-1 and TRBJ2-1, the full variable domain reads KAGVTQTPRYLIKTRGQQVTLSCSPISGHRSVSWYQQTPGQGLQFLFEYFSETQRNKGNFPGRFSGRQFSNSRSEMNVSTLELGDSALYLCASSKGTSGSGVHNEQFFGPGTRLTVL.

V and J are TRBV6-1 and TRBJ1-1; D remains ambiguous. Germline CDR1 is MNHNS and CDR2 is SASEGT. V shed 6 bases and J shed 0 bases, with 14 bases lying between them. The CDR3 is made up of 15 amino acids. DNA of the CDR3: TGTGCCAGCAGGGTCGGACCAAGGGTGAACACTGAAGCTTTCTTT. It specifies CASRVGPRVNTEAFF.

This clonotype appeared many times. This chain joins TRBV3-1 and TRBJ2-3; 9 bases match TRBD1. From germline, CDR1 is LGHDT and CDR2 YNNKEL (reference sequence). V lost 4 bases and J lost 3; bases outside the gene matches: 8. CDR3 length: 16 residues. The CDR3 bases are TGTGCCAGCAGCCTTCGGACAGGGGCGTTGACAGATACGCAGTATTTT. This codes for CASSLRTGALTDTQYF.

In its sample, this clonotype was seen a few times. V is TRBV12-5 and J is TRBJ2-5, with 8 bases fitting TRBD2. Germline V lookup: CDR1 LGHNT, CDR2 FRNRAP. CDR3 length: 17 amino acids. The V segment lost 3 bases and the J segment 0 bases; nucleotides outside the gene matches: 9. The CDR3 DNA is TGTGCTAGTGGTTTCGGAGCGGGGGACTTTTACCAAGAGACCCAGTACTTC. This gives the protein CASGFGAGDFYQETQYF.

The table lists this clonotype with many counts. The chain carries TRBV5-1 and TRBJ1-1, with unresolved D. Germline assignment: CDR1 SGHRS and CDR2 YFSETQ. The CDR3 loop spans 15 amino acids. V gave up 1 base and J gave up 3 bases, with 13 bases separating them. CDR3 coding DNA: TGCGCCAGCAGCTTGTTCGGTGGCCAGGACACTGAAGCTTTCTTT. Protein product: CASSLFGGQDTEAFF.

This clonotype was seen at least ten times. V and J are TRBV25-1 and TRBJ2-1, with D possibly TRBD2 on 6 matching bases. Germline V CDR1 and CDR2: MGHDK, SYGVNS. This CDR3 spans 15 amino acids. V was cut by 1 base and J by 10 bases, with 17 bases left in between. For the CDR3, the DNA is TGTGCCAGCAGTGAATCGAAGGAGGAGGGATGGGAGCAGTTCTTC. Its protein is CASSESKEEGWEQFF. The variable domain in full, with the rest retrieved from reference TRBV25-1 and TRBJ2-1, is EADIYQTPRYLVIGTGKKITLECSQTMGHDKMYWYQQDPGMELHLIHYSYGVNSTEKGDLSSESTVSRIRTEHFPLTLESARPSHTSQYLCASSESKEEGWEQFFGPGTRLTVL.

Ten or more counts support this clonotype. The chain couples TRBV6-4 to TRBJ2-2, with 8 nucleotides matching TRBD2. The CDR3 runs 18 residues. Per the germline V gene, CDR1 is MRHNA and CDR2 is SNTAGT. J lost 8 bases, V lost 2 bases, and 16 bases had no gene match. This chain's CDR3 is CASSDHSIGTRRRGELFF. The CDR3 DNA follows: TGTGCCAGCAGTGACCACTCTATCGGGACTAGACGGAGAGGGGAGCTGTTTTTT.

This clonotype was recorded at least ten times. The J gene is TRBJ1-3, the V gene TRBV20-1; D remains ambiguous. The germline CDR1 and CDR2 sequences are DFQATT and SNEGSKA (reference sequence). The CDR3 is 12 amino acids. Deletions cut 0 bases from V and 4 bases from J, with 4 bases between. The CDR3 DNA reads TGCAGTGCTAGAGATCGAGGAAACACCATATATTTT. It is translated as CSARDRGNTIYF.

CDR3: CASSLDGNPHF. CDR3 DNA sequence: TGTGCCAGCAGCTTAGATGGGAATCCGCATTTT. This chain joins TRBV7-9 and TRBJ1-5; D gene uncertain. The CDR3 spans 11 residues. Trimming left V 1 base short and J 15 bases short, with 10 bases between. CDR1 and CDR2 (germline): SEHNR, FQNEAQ (reference sequence).

This clonotype was detected ten times or more. The rearrangement uses TRBV5-1 and TRBJ1-1; D call uncertain. CDR3 length: 14 amino acids. CDR1 SGHRS and CDR2 YFSETQ come from the germline V gene. With 0 bases removed from V and 2 bases from J, the gap between germline ends came to 8 bases. CDR3 protein: CASSLGAANTEAFF. CDR3 DNA sequence: TGCGCCAGCAGCTTGGGGGCAGCTAACACTGAAGCTTTCTTT.

The rearrangement links TRBV10-3 to TRBJ1-6; maybe TRBD1 (5 bases). Germline CDR1 and CDR2: ENHRY and SYGVKD. The CDR3 runs to 14 residues. Trimming pared 6 bases from V and 6 bases from J, leaving 12 bases between. For the CDR3, the DNA is TGTGCCATCAGCGCCGGGACCGGTAATTCACCCCTCCACTTT. Translating gives CAISAGTGNSPLHF.

There are many counts of this clonotype. CDR3 sequence: CASSETGLTIYF. Here the CDR3 DNA reads TGTGCCAGCAGTGAGACAGGGCTCACCATATATTTT. V is TRBV6-1 and J is TRBJ1-3; 7 bases fit TRBD1. The junction had 2 bases not matched to a gene; V was cut back by 3 bases and J by 9 bases. The CDR3 has 12 amino acids. Germline CDR1 and CDR2: MNHNS and SASEGT.

This clonotype was seen many times. The rearrangement links TRBV12-3 or TRBV12-4 to TRBJ1-1, with D possibly matching TRBD1 (6 bases). The CDR3 runs 11 residues. The V gene lost 7 bases and the J gene lost 9 bases, with 12 bases spanning the gap. The CDR3 loop is CASTRTAKAFF. The CDR3 bases are TGTGCCAGCACTAGGACAGCCAAAGCTTTCTTT.

This chain links TRBV7-2 with TRBJ2-3; 9 nucleotides align to TRBD2. Germline V gene lookup returns CDR1 SGHTA and CDR2 FQGNSA. This CDR3 has 16 amino acids. Trimming cost V 4 bases and J 0 bases; bases outside gene matches: 5. CDR3 sequence reads: CASSSTSGPSTDTQYF. Written as DNA, the CDR3 is TGTGCCAGCAGCTCTACTAGCGGGCCTAGCACAGATACGCAGTATTTT.

This clonotype has at least ten counts. The chain uses TRBV6-6 and TRBJ2-2, with D perhaps matching TRBD2 (6 bases). This CDR3 contains 15 residues. Trimming cost V 0 bases and J 4 bases, with 9 bases left between them. Looked up from germline, CDR1 is MNHNY and CDR2 is SVGAGI (reference sequence). CDR3 DNA sequence: TGTGCCAGCAGTTACTCGCGGGGCCGCACCGGGGAGCTGTTTTTT. Amino acid sequence: CASSYSRGRTGELFF.

This clonotype occurred a few times. This sequence joins TRBV7-9 and TRBJ1-2, with 9 positions matching TRBD1. CDR1 is SEHNR, CDR2 FQNEAQ, per germline (reference sequence). V shed 6 bases, J shed 4 bases, and the junction held 9 bases outside the gene matches. The CDR3 is 15 residues long. CDR3 nucleotide sequence: TGTGCCAGCAGAGATAACAGGGGGCGCGTCTATGGCTACACCTTC. This encodes CASRDNRGRVYGYTF.

This clonotype was detected many times. A junction end diverges from the germline sequence, so it may reflect a read error. The rearrangement links TRBV12-5 to TRBJ1-4; D ambiguous. The CDR3 is 16 residues long. Germline V gene sequence: CDR1 LGHNT, CDR2 FRNRAP. The CDR3 reads CASGLGRSASNEKLFF. DNA of the CDR3: TGTGCTAGTGGGTTGGGCCGGAGCGCGTCTAATGAAAAACTGTTTTTT. The full variable domain, with the rest looked up from reference TRBV12-5 and TRBJ1-4, is DARVTQTPRHKVTEMGQEVTMRCQPILGHNTVFWYRQTMMQGLELLAYFRNRAPLDDSGMPKDRFSAEMPDATLATLKIQPSEPRDSAVYFCASGLGRSASNEKLFFGSGTQLSVL.

J is TRBJ2-5 and V is TRBV9; 7 positions agree with TRBD1. The germline CDR1 and CDR2 sequences are SGDLS and YYNGEE. Trimming cost V 4 bases and J 5 bases; bases outside gene matches: 11. The CDR3 is 15 amino acids. CDR3 in amino acids: CASSPKQGQQETQYF. The CDR3 nucleotides read TGTGCCAGCAGCCCGAAACAGGGGCAGCAGGAGACCCAGTACTTC.

J is TRBJ2-3 and V is TRBV10-3, with 7 bases aligning to TRBD2. CDR3 length: 17 residues. V trimming: 8 bases; J trimming: 0 bases; junction bases outside the gene matches: 14. Germline-derived CDR1 and CDR2 are ENHRY and SYGVKD. CDR3 sequence reads: CAIGGSSGDSSTDTQYF. The DNA for the CDR3 is TGTGCCATCGGTGGGTCTAGCGGAGACTCTAGCACAGATACGCAGTATTTT.